This TCR beta chain appears in the sequencing data of a study of immune heterogeneity within non-small cell lung tumors. The V gene's germline CDR1 is LGHDT and CDR2 YNNKEL (reference sequence). The CDR3 extends over 15 amino acids. V was shortened by 4 bases and J by 0 bases, with 10 bases between the two germline ends. Bulk tumor gDNA, roughly 600 ng per sample, served as the TCR template. Surgery yielded several widely spaced biopsies per primary tumor. Samples came from untreated patients having curative surgery for newly diagnosed non-small cell lung cancer. A total of around 14 patients with newly diagnosed non-small cell lung cancer, all of whom were undergoing surgery with curative intent, made up the donors. The study's findings and limits: Recurrence of identical dominant CDR3 beta clonotypes was observed across intrapatient tumor sites, concomitant with site-unique high-frequency clones. Local tumor mutational burden, with an R of around 0.35, correlated moderately but significantly with local T-cell clonality.

Multiplex PCR amplified the TCR beta CDR3 region. Its first round ran for around 11 cycles with 32 V and 13 J primers. TCRdb reanalysed the multiplex PCR reads using MiXCR and keeps one entry per CDR3 protein. This table has under 20,000 distinct CDR3 sequences, around 27% appearing once. To note about this clonotype: Its matching antigen is unknown.

The rearrangement links TRBV3-1 to TRBJ2-1; possibly TRBD1 for D (6 bases). This receptor was taken from a man aged 40-50 years with non-small cell lung cancer. Specimen: lung tumor tissue. CDR3 bases: TGTGCCAGCAGCCCTAACAGGGCCTCCTACAATGAGCAGTTCTTC. Protein sequence: CASSPNRASYNEQFF.